This TCR beta chain was retrieved from a study of regulatory T cells in long-lasting Graves disease. Study information: Graves' cases, newly diagnosed, had used antithyroid drugs under 3 months.

Both iRepertoire HTBI primers and Arm-PCR of CDR3 regions were used to build the TCR beta libraries. TCRdb processed the multiplex PCR reads anew with MiXCR; each CDR3 protein has one entry. The sample contains roughly 500,000 distinct CDR3 sequences, about 14% of which appear only once. The sample's time point: newly diagnosed GD, antithyroid drugs for less than 3 months. From PBMCs, RNA was extracted and then used to make the TCR library. The CDR3 spans 17 residues. Looked up from germline, CDR1 is SGHAT and CDR2 is FQNNGV. Trimming took 6 bases from V and 1 from J; bases not matched to a gene: 9. This clonotype was counted ten times or more. The same sample was also studied in work on T cells in Graves' hyperthyroidism and ophthalmopathy. This second study notes: Hyperthyroidism in the patients, aged 18 to 65, was newly diagnosed and under 2 months in duration. From stable hyperthyroidism, ophthalmopathy was set apart by a 13 V-J model.

The sequence was obtained from a man aged 25-45 years with Graves disease. The chain joins TRBV11-2 to TRBJ2-3; 11 positions agree with TRBD2. Sequenced here: peripheral blood mononuclear cells (PBMCs), sampled at new diagnosis, from a patient treated with antithyroid drugs. The CDR3 is CASRPTSGSARTDTQYF. CDR3 in DNA: TGTGCCAGCAGACCTACTAGCGGGAGCGCCCGCACAGATACGCAGTATTTT.